This T cell receptor (beta chain) was retrieved from a study of T cells in Graves' hyperthyroidism and ophthalmopathy. This clonotype was seen repeatedly, ten times or more. Its specificity is unknown. TCR beta CDR3 sequences were amplified from RNA transcripts. RT-PCR in the first round (using the HTBI primer set) targeted the TCR CDR3. TCRdb ran MiXCR on the multiplex PCR reads and lists one entry per CDR3 protein. The data show about 200,000 distinct CDR3 sequences, with approximately 16% seen just once and 53% held by the top ten. The hyperthyroidism patients had all been newly diagnosed, and their disease duration was under 2 months. Their ages ranged from 18 to 65 years. CDR3 length: 14 amino acids. V was shortened by 0 bases and J by 1 base, with 7 bases between the two germline ends. Germline V CDR1 and CDR2: SGHRS, YFSETQ. Study-wide results and caveats: Most thyroid clonotypes that were expanded above 0.001 also turned up in blood.

The clonotype was recovered from a woman between 45 and 65 years old with Graves' hyperthyroidism. The chain joins TRBV5-1 to TRBJ1-1; no clear D gene. The sequenced material came from blood. The CDR3 loop reads CASSLAAGNTEAFF. The CDR3 coding sequence is TGCGCCAGCAGCTTGGCGGCGGGGAACACTGAAGCTTTCTTT. The complete variable domain, with remaining parts taken from reference TRBV5-1 and TRBJ1-1, reads KAGVTQTPRYLIKTRGQQVTLSCSPISGHRSVSWYQQTPGQGLQFLFEYFSETQRNKGNFPGRFSGRQFSNSRSEMNVSTLELGDSALYLCASSLAAGNTEAFFGQGTRLTVV.